These T cell receptor beta chains were read from a single sample in a study of regulatory T cells in long-lasting Graves disease. TCRdb passed the multiplex PCR reads through MiXCR, listing each CDR3 protein once. This table has around 400,000 distinct CDR3 sequences, about 15% appearing once. The sample also formed part of further work on T cells in Graves' hyperthyroidism and ophthalmopathy.

Sequencing used peripheral blood mononuclear cells (PBMCs), obtained at new diagnosis, from a patient treated with antithyroid drugs. These receptors were collected from a woman aged 40 to 50 with Graves disease. The CDR3 runs from the conserved cysteine through the conserved F or W.

>TRBV20-1
CSARDFFTGMFTDTQYF
>TRBV28
CASSLGRDYEQYF
>TRBV2
CASSENTGDLGAEAFF
>TRBV11-2
CASSLGSGTSNGETQYF
>TRBV12-3/TRBV12-4
CASSWGAGNTEAFF
>TRBV7-2
CASSLGALYETQYF
>TRBV7-9
CASSRVGGEQYF
>TRBV2
CASSDRETQETQYF
>TRBV29-1
CSGAGLGNEQFF
>TRBV6-2/TRBV6-3
CASTKGVNWGYTF